This T cell receptor (beta chain) was sequenced during a study of T-cell reconstitution after alpha-beta-depleted transplantation in children. Whole-study results and caveats: Surviving recipient T cells and thymic progenitors underlay high day-60 TCRbeta diversity in some patients.

Library preparation (for TCRbeta) was performed with unique molecular identifiers. Using its own MiXCR run on the PCR reads, TCRdb lists one record per CDR3 protein. The repertoire holds fewer than 750,000 distinct CDR3 sequences, with more than 20% as singletons. As to this clonotype: The antigen is undetermined.

The ends were cut back, 1 base at V and 8 bases at J, with 27 bases in the middle. This CDR3 contains 19 residues. The rearrangement links TRBV12-3 or TRBV12-4 to TRBJ2-1; possible D gene TRBD2, 6 bases. This TCR was recovered from a boy less than two years old with Wiskott-Aldrich syndrome, due to receive a stem cell transplant. The sequencing used PBMCs, collected before TCRalphabeta/CD19-depleted stem cell transplant. Here the CDR3 reads CASSLVRWNSVTRGHEQFF. As DNA, the CDR3 is TGTGCCAGCAGTTTAGTCCGCTGGAATTCCGTGACTAGGGGTCATGAGCAGTTCTTC.